The 17 T cell receptor beta chains given below trace back to one sample, sequenced in a study of cytomegalovirus exposure and HLA in healthy donors. The PCR made use of 60 Vbeta and 13 Jbeta primers. Method: immunoSEQ multiplex PCR; TCRdb's copy keeps in-frame clones and lacks some. Counted here are about 190,000 clones, around 87% occurring once; the ten biggest clones make up 1% to 1.5%. The material sequenced was PBMCs. All receptors derive from a man aged 25 to 40 in good health and CMV-seronegative.

The rearrangement links TRBV28 to TRBJ1-2; a weak D match, TRBD1 (5 bases). The CDR3 extends over 14 amino acids. The V gene lost 6 bases and the J gene lost 8 bases, with 19 bases spanning the gap. Germline V gives CDR1 MDHEN, CDR2 SYDVKM. The CDR3 is CASRTIQGDGGYTF. Here the CDR3 DNA reads TGTGCCAGCAGGACAATCCAGGGTGACGGCGGCTACACCTTC.

The genes are TRBV7-2 and TRBJ2-5, with D hard to call. Germline CDR1 is SGHTA and CDR2 is FQGNSA. The CDR3 spans 14 residues. Trimming took 2 bases from V and 3 from J, leaving 10 bases between them. The CDR3 protein is CASSLSGSEETQYF. Here the CDR3 DNA reads TGTGCCAGCAGCTTATCAGGTTCGGAAGAGACCCAGTACTTC.

CDR3 sequence: CSDVGRLINYGYTF. The CDR3 DNA reads as TGCAGCGACGTCGGGCGACTAATTAACTATGGCTACACCTTC. The J gene is TRBJ1-2, the V gene TRBV29-1; D is ambiguous. CDR3 length equals 14 residues. The V and J ends lost 7 bases and 1 base respectively, with 16 bases between them. Looked up from germline, CDR1 is SQVTM and CDR2 is ANQGSEA.

The gene calls are TRBV6-6 and TRBJ2-2; D is undetermined. The CDR3 consists of 16 residues. Trimming took 0 bases from V and 3 from J, leaving 11 bases between them. Germline lookup yields CDR1 MNHNY and CDR2 SVGAGI (reference sequence). The CDR3, as DNA: TGTGCCAGCAGTTACTCGCTCCGGTACGACACCGGGGAGCTGTTTTTT. Translating it yields CASSYSLRYDTGELFF.

The rearrangement links TRBV15 to TRBJ2-5; D remains unclear. Trimming pared 4 bases from V and 11 bases from J, leaving 17 bases between. CDR3 length equals 13 residues. CDR1 is LNHNV and CDR2 is YYDKDF in the germline V gene (reference sequence). The DNA for the CDR3 is TGTGCCACCAGCACTGGGCAACTCGTAGAGCAGTACTTC. Translation: CATSTGQLVEQYF.

The rearrangement joins TRBV2 to TRBJ2-5; 7 bases fit TRBD2. This CDR3 is built from 13 residues. Per the germline V gene, CDR1 is SNHLY and CDR2 is FYNNEI. The J segment lost 4 bases and the V segment lost 5 bases, leaving 4 bases of the junction unmatched. The CDR3 spells CASSPSSGETQYF. Written as DNA, the CDR3 is TGTGCCAGCAGTCCTTCTAGCGGAGAGACCCAGTACTTC.

The V and J genes are TRBV5-4 and TRBJ2-1; D is uncertain. The germline V gene encodes CDR1 SGHNT and CDR2 YYREEE (reference sequence). V was clipped by 4 bases and J by 5 bases, with 13 bases between them. The CDR3 is made up of 14 amino acids. The CDR3 DNA reads TGTGCCAGCAGCCCCGTGTCTATGGACAATGAGCAGTTCTTC. Translated: CASSPVSMDNEQFF.

This sequence joins TRBV6-6 and TRBJ2-5, with 12 bases that match TRBD1. This CDR3 spans 16 amino acids. Losses at the gene ends were 6 bases for V and 7 bases for J; bases not matched to a gene: 12. Per the germline V gene, CDR1 is MNHNY and CDR2 is SVGAGI (reference sequence). This CDR3 reads CASSRPGTGGGGTQYF. The CDR3 coding sequence is TGTGCCAGCAGCAGACCCGGGACAGGGGGCGGGGGGACCCAGTACTTC.

This sequence joins TRBV18 and TRBJ1-1; no reliable D call. The CDR3 contains 14 residues. The ends were cut back, 3 bases at V and 1 base at J, with 9 bases in the middle. Looked up from germline, CDR1 is KGHSH and CDR2 is LQKENI. The CDR3, as DNA: TGTGCCAGCTCACCCAACCGGGAGAACACTGAAGCTTTCTTT. It translates to CASSPNRENTEAFF.

The J gene is TRBJ1-6, the V gene TRBV6-5; 7 bases are shared with TRBD1. The CDR3 covers 15 residues. J gave up 9 bases and V 2 bases, and 7 bases lay outside the gene matches. Germline CDR1 is MNHEY and CDR2 is SVGAGI. The DNA for the CDR3 is TGTGCCAGCAGTTACGAGGGACAGACATTTTCACCCCTCCACTTT. Translated, it gives CASSYEGQTFSPLHF.

The chain is built from TRBV7-9 and TRBJ2-1; D not certain. Germline assignment: CDR1 SEHNR and CDR2 FQNEAQ (reference sequence). Trimming pared 0 bases from V and 3 bases from J, leaving 6 bases between. There are 14 residues in the CDR3. The CDR3 region is CASSLAPDYNEQFF. The CDR3, as DNA: TGTGCCAGCAGCTTAGCCCCAGACTACAATGAGCAGTTCTTC.

V gene TRBV20-1 combines with J gene TRBJ2-7, with D unresolved. The V and J ends lost 6 bases and 5 bases respectively, with 11 bases between them. This CDR3 contains 11 residues. Looked up from germline, CDR1 is DFQATT and CDR2 is SNEGSKA (reference sequence). CDR3 nucleotides: TGCAGTGCCAGGTCCGTTGACGAGCAGTACTTC. Amino acid sequence: CSARSVDEQYF.

This rearrangement joins TRBV7-6 to TRBJ1-2; TRBD1 matches 7 bases. Trimming at V came to 0 bases and at J to 7 bases, leaving 8 bases not matched to a gene. CDR3 length: 15 residues. CDR1 and CDR2 (germline): SGHVS, FNYEAQ. CDR3 sequence: CASSLAGGGGLGYTF. In DNA, the CDR3 is TGTGCCAGCAGCTTAGCGGGAGGAGGGGGCCTTGGCTACACCTTC. Complete variable domain (other parts from reference TRBV7-6 and TRBJ1-2): GAGVSQSPRYKVTKRGQDVALRCDPISGHVSLYWYRQALGQGPEFLTYFNYEAQQDKSGLPNDRFSAERPEGSISTLTIQRTEQRDSAMYRCASSLAGGGGLGYTFGSGTRLTVV.

The gene calls are TRBV5-1 and TRBJ1-1; a weak D match, TRBD1 (5 bases). The length of the CDR3 is 18 residues. CDR1 and CDR2 (germline): SGHRS, YFSETQ. V gave up 1 base and J gave up 3 bases, with 22 bases separating them. The CDR3 coding sequence is TGCGCCAGCAGCTTGAACGCCCAGGGAGGTGGAGTTTACACTGAAGCTTTCTTT. This gives the protein CASSLNAQGGGVYTEAFF.

The rearrangement links TRBV5-1 to TRBJ1-2, with TRBD1 matching 7 bases. The V gene's germline CDR1 is SGHRS and CDR2 YFSETQ. V lost 5 bases, J lost 3 bases, and 7 bases stayed unmatched. This CDR3 has 14 residues. The CDR3 loop reads CASSKPGQDYGYTF. CDR3 DNA sequence: TGCGCCAGCAGTAAACCAGGACAGGACTATGGCTACACCTTC.

V usage is TRBV28 and J usage is TRBJ2-3; no clear D. Germline CDR1 is MDHEN and CDR2 is SYDVKM. The CDR3 is 12 amino acids. The V end was cut by 2 bases, the J end by 4 bases, with 4 bases between. The CDR3: CASSLISDTQYF. CDR3 nucleotide sequence: TGTGCCAGCAGTTTAATCTCAGATACGCAGTATTTT.

The chain recombines TRBV2 with TRBJ2-3; TRBD2 matches 8 bases. Germline CDR1 is SNHLY and CDR2 is FYNNEI. CDR3 length equals 16 residues. J was trimmed by 0 bases and V by 3 bases; bases with no gene match: 5. Written as DNA, the CDR3 is TGTGCCAGCAGTGATTCAGCGGGGGCCAGCACAGATACGCAGTATTTT. Translated, it gives CASSDSAGASTDTQYF.